This T cell receptor beta chain is drawn from a study of cytomegalovirus exposure and HLA in healthy donors. Study-level background: Later, an analysis reported that the 120 or so validation repertoires had used the same platform as the approximately 660 first-cohort repertoires. Study results and caveats: Some TCR beta chains (around 180 of them) were listed as cytomegalovirus-associated.

From the roughly 120-subject validation cohort, which was separate from the roughly 710-subject first cohort, the donors were drawn. The data were produced by immunoSEQ multiplex PCR, yet TCRdb's version contains in-frame clones alone and is incomplete. Of around 250,000 clones listed, almost 90% are singletons. Germline lookup yields CDR1 SGHKS and CDR2 YYEKEE (reference sequence). Trimming removed 2 bases from V and 5 bases from J, with 14 bases in between. This CDR3 comprises 15 residues. Turning to this clone: Its target is not known.

Sample: PBMCs. The chain has TRBV5-5 and TRBJ1-5; possible D gene TRBD1, 6 bases. This TCR was sampled from a woman younger than 35 in good health and CMV-seronegative. The CDR3 coding sequence is TGTGCCAGCAGCTTCCGGGACACTTTAGATCAGCCCCAGCATTTT. It yields the protein CASSFRDTLDQPQHF. The variable domain in full, completed from reference TRBV5-5 and TRBJ1-5, reads DAGVTQSPTHLIKTRGQQVTLRCSPISGHKSVSWYQQVLGQGPQFIFQYYEKEERGRGNFPDRFSARQFPNYSSELNVNALLLGDSALYLCASSFRDTLDQPQHFGDGTRLSIL.